This T cell receptor beta chain came from a study of shared clonotypes between healthy human individuals. General study results and limits: Only blood was sampled, and tissue TCR repertoires likely differ from blood ones. Memory subsets generally showed lower estimated richness than naive subsets.

Terminally differentiated effector memory CD45RA+ cells were excluded from the naive CD8 cells, which were CD45RO-negative and positively selected for CCR7. Generated by immunoSEQ multiplex PCR, the TCRdb table keeps only in-frame clones and is missing some. The table includes nearly 2 million clones, roughly 95% detected once. The CDR3 spans 17 residues. The V segment lost 0 bases and the J segment 0 bases; nucleotides outside the gene matches: 2. Per the germline V gene, CDR1 is SGHRS and CDR2 is YFSETQ. With respect to this clone: Antigen unknown. The identical CDR3 is also encoded by other nucleotide sequences in the sample.

The rearrangement links TRBV5-1 to TRBJ2-1; 11 bases line up with TRBD2. This TCR was recovered from a man aged 18 to 29 in good health. What was sequenced was naive CD8+ T cells sorted from blood. The CDR3 sequence is CASSLGLAGSSYNEQFF. The DNA of the CDR3 is TGCGCCAGCAGCTTGGGACTAGCGGGGAGCTCCTACAATGAGCAGTTCTTC.